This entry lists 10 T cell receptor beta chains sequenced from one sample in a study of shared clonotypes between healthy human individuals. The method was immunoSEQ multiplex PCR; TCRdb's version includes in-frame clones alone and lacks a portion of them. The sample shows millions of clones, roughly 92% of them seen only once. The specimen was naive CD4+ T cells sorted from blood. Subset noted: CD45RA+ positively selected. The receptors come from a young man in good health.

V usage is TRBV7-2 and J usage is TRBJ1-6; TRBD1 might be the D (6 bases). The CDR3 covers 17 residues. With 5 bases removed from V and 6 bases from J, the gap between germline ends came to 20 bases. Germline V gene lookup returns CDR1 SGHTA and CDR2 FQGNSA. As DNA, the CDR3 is TGTGCCAGCAGCGAGCAATCTGGGACACAGATTAATTCACCCCTCCACTTT. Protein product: CASSEQSGTQINSPLHF.

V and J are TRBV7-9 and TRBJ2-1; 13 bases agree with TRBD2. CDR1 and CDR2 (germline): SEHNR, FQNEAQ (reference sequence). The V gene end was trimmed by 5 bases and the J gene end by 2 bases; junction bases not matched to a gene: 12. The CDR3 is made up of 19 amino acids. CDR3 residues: CASSRYFGLAGAAYNEQFF. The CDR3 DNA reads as TGTGCCAGCAGCCGATATTTCGGACTAGCGGGAGCAGCCTACAATGAGCAGTTCTTC. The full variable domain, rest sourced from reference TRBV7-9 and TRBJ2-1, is DTGVSQNPRHKITKRGQNVTFRCDPISEHNRLYWYRQTLGQGPEFLTYFQNEAQLEKSRLLSDRFSAERPKGSFSTLEIQRTEQGDSAMYLCASSRYFGLAGAAYNEQFFGPGTRLTVL.

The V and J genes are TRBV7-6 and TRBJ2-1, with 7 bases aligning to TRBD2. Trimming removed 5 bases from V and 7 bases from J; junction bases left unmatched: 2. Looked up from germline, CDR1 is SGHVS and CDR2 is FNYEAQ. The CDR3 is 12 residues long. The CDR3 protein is CASSRLANEQFF. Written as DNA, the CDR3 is TGTGCCAGCAGCCGACTAGCTAATGAGCAGTTCTTC.

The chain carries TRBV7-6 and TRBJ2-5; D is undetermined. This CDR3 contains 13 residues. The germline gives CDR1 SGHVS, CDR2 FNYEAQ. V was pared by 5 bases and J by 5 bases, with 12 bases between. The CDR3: CASSVRVKETQYF. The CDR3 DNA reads TGTGCCAGCAGCGTGCGAGTAAAGGAGACCCAGTACTTC.

Written as DNA, the CDR3 is TGTGCCAGCAGCTTGGCCTCGGGCGGGGGGGCGGAGACCCAGTACTTC. Translating gives CASSLASGGGAETQYF. J is TRBJ2-5 and V is TRBV5-4, with 9 positions matching TRBD2. J gave up 5 bases and V 0 bases, and 8 bases lay outside the gene matches. The germline V gene encodes CDR1 SGHNT and CDR2 YYREEE (reference sequence). The CDR3 covers 16 residues.

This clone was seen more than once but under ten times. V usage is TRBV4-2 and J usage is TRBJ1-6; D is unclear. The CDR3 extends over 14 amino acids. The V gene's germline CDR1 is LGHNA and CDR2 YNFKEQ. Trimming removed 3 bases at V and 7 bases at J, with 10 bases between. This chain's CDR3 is CASSQEGPNSPLHF. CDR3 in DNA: TGTGCCAGCAGCCAGGAGGGCCCCAATTCACCCCTCCACTTT.

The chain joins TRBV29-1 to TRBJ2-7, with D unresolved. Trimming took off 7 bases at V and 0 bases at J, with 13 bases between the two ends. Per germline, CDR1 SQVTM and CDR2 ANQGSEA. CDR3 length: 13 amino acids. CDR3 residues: CSARLGSSYEQYF. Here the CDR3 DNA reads TGCAGCGCACGACTGGGTAGCTCCTACGAGCAGTACTTC.

CDR3 DNA: TGTGCCAGCACCAACGGAAGGGGGAATGGGGCCAACGTCCTGACTTTC. Its protein is CASTNGRGNGANVLTF. The gene calls are TRBV11-2 and TRBJ2-6, with D possibly matching TRBD1 (6 bases). The CDR3 has 16 amino acids. Germline V gene data show CDR1 as SGHAT and CDR2 as FQNNGV. The V end was cut by 7 bases, the J end by 3 bases, with 16 bases between.

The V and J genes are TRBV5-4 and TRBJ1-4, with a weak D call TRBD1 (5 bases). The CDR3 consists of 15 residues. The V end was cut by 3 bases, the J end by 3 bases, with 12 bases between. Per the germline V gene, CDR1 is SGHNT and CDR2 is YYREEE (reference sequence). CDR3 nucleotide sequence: TGTGCCAGCAGCTCCCGGGGACTCTCTAATGAAAAACTGTTTTTT. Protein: CASSSRGLSNEKLFF. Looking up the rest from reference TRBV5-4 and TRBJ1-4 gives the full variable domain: ETGVTQSPTHLIKTRGQQVTLRCSSQSGHNTVSWYQQALGQGPQFIFQYYREEENGRGNFPPRFSGLQFPNYSSELNVNALELDDSALYLCASSSRGLSNEKLFFGSGTQLSVL.

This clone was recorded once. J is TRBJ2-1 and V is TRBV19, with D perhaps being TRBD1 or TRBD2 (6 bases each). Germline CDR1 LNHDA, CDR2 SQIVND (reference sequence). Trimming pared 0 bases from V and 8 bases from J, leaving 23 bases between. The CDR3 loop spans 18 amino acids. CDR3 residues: CASSIDGDPGAKRYEQFF. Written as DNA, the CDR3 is TGTGCCAGTAGTATAGATGGGGATCCGGGGGCCAAAAGGTATGAGCAGTTCTTC.